These 5 T cell receptor beta chains came from one sample sequenced in a study of memory CD4+ T cells and cytomegalovirus serostatus (dated by TCRdb to the late 2010s). Libraries came from the immunoSEQ multiplex PCR assay. The immuneACCESS repertoire file appears here via TCRdb, limited to in-frame rearrangements. These files lack a portion of the clones; in checked studies, under half of the deficit traces to unresolved V genes, and the cause of the others is not known. For this sample the table gives over 40,000 clones, of which approximately 74% were detected only once. Of the sample, less than 1.5% is held by the ten largest clones. A FACSAria II was used to sort memory CD4+ T cells, defined as single viable CD3+CD4+CD8-CD45RO+ cells. Sequencing was performed on memory CD4+ T cells from blood. These receptors were obtained from an adult in good health and CMV-seropositive.

This rearrangement joins TRBV4-3 to TRBJ2-1, with unresolved D. Germline CDR1 reads LGHNA; CDR2 reads YSLEER. The CDR3 totals 14 residues. Trimming stripped 1 base from V and 7 bases from J, with 11 bases between. The CDR3 bases are TGCGCCAGCAGCCAAGGAATGGATCAAAATGAGCAGTTCTTC. Encoded protein: CASSQGMDQNEQFF.

The chain has TRBV5-1 and TRBJ2-1; 12 positions match TRBD1. Germline V gene data show CDR1 as SGHRS and CDR2 as YFSETQ. V gave up 5 bases and J gave up 7 bases; unmatched junction bases: 7. This CDR3 has 15 residues. For the CDR3, the DNA is TGCGCCAGCAGTCAGGGGACAGGGGGCAGGAATGAGCAGTTCTTC. It specifies CASSQGTGGRNEQFF.

The chain uses TRBV4-1 and TRBJ2-3; 7 positions agree with TRBD1. Germline V gene lookup returns CDR1 MGHRA and CDR2 YSYEKL. After removal of 4 bases from V and 3 bases from J, the junction contained 7 bases not matched to a gene. The CDR3 extends over 15 amino acids. The CDR3 region is CASSLTGAVTDTQYF. CDR3 DNA: TGCGCCAGCAGCCTAACAGGGGCAGTAACAGATACGCAGTATTTT.

This rearrangement joins TRBV5-4 to TRBJ2-1; D is tentatively TRBD1 or TRBD2 (6 bases each). V lost 4 bases and J 7 bases, leaving 21 bases between the germline ends. Looked up from germline, CDR1 is SGHNT and CDR2 is YYREEE (reference sequence). The CDR3 runs 16 residues. The CDR3 DNA reads TGTGCCAGCAGCCCGAGAGGGGGGCGGGTTGGTAATGAGCAGTTCTTC. It is translated as CASSPRGGRVGNEQFF.

The genes are TRBV28 and TRBJ1-5; D perhaps matches TRBD1 (6 bases). The CDR3 totals 15 residues. Germline CDR1 and CDR2: MDHEN and SYDVKM. V gave up 5 bases and J gave up 6 bases, with 17 bases separating them. CDR3 region: CASSPAGGRVQPQHF. The CDR3 DNA reads TGTGCCAGCAGTCCGGCCGGGGGGCGCGTTCAGCCCCAGCATTTT.